The 19 T cell receptor beta chains reported below all come from one sample, sequenced in a study of post-analysis software for immune sequencing data. Broader study findings: The study found TRBV5-6, TRBV5-1 and TRBV20-1 among a few TRBV segments more frequent in patients than controls.

TCR beta libraries were prepared from cDNA with unique molecular identifiers. MiXCR was run by TCRdb on the PCR reads, yielding one entry per CDR3 protein. The profile shows fewer than 850,000 distinct CDR3 sequences, roughly 27% of them singletons. No cognate antigen is known for these TCRs. Sequenced material: blood. The receptors were gathered from a girl under 18 with multiple sclerosis.

The genes are TRBV20-1 and TRBJ1-2; the match to TRBD1 covers 7 bases. The CDR3 has 14 amino acids. CDR1 and CDR2 (germline): DFQATT, SNEGSKA (reference sequence). J was trimmed by 3 bases and V by 4 bases; bases with no gene match: 8. CDR3 bases: TGCAGTGCTAACCGCGACAGGGAATACTATGGCTACACCTTC. Protein sequence: CSANRDREYYGYTF.

The V gene is TRBV10-3, the J gene TRBJ2-7; 8 bases match TRBD2. J was trimmed by 6 bases and V by 4 bases; bases with no gene match: 11. The CDR3 length is 15 residues. Germline V gene sequence: CDR1 ENHRY, CDR2 SYGVKD. CDR3 DNA: TGTGCCATCAGTGGGGGACTAGTGCTGCCCTGCGAGCAGTACTTC. It yields the protein CAISGGLVLPCEQYF.

This chain joins TRBV19 and TRBJ2-3; 10 bases match TRBD2. Germline V gives CDR1 LNHDA, CDR2 SQIVND (reference sequence). Unmatched junction bases numbered 12, after V lost 6 bases and J lost 6 bases. This CDR3 is 16 amino acids long. In nucleotides, the CDR3 is TGTGCCAGTAGCTCACAGCGGCTAGCGGGAGTTGATACGCAGTATTTT. It encodes CASSSQRLAGVDTQYF.

This clonotype was detected only a few times. DNA of the CDR3: TGTGCCAGCAGCTTAGCCGAAGAAGCTAACTATGGCTACACCTTC. Its translation is CASSLAEEANYGYTF. The chain is built from TRBV7-2 and TRBJ1-2; D ambiguous. The germline V gene has CDR1 SGHTA and CDR2 FQGNSA. The V end was cut by 0 bases, the J end by 0 bases, with 8 bases between. The CDR3 covers 15 residues.

The rearrangement uses TRBV29-1 and TRBJ1-1; 7 nucleotides match TRBD1. There are 14 residues in the CDR3. Germline loops: CDR1 SQVTM, CDR2 ANQGSEA. Unmatched junction bases numbered 8, after V lost 7 bases and J lost 0 bases. In DNA form, the CDR3 reads TGCAGCGCTCGGACAGGCCCCATGAACACTGAAGCTTTCTTT. It is translated as CSARTGPMNTEAFF. The entire variable domain, with the rest obtained from reference TRBV29-1 and TRBJ1-1, is as follows: SAVISQKPSRDICQRGTSLTIQCQVDSQVTMMFWYRQQPGQSLTLIATANQGSEATYESGFVIDKFPISRPNLTFSTLTVSNMSPEDSSIYLCSARTGPMNTEAFFGQGTRLTVV.

The genes are TRBV20-1 and TRBJ1-6; possible D gene TRBD1, 6 bases. The CDR3 totals 15 residues. Germline V gives CDR1 DFQATT, CDR2 SNEGSKA (reference sequence). The V end lost 0 bases, the J end lost 13 bases, and 19 bases lay between the germline ends. In nucleotides, the CDR3 is TGCAGTGCTAGAGATCCGGGGGCGGAGTATGCGCCCCTCCACTTT. Its protein product is CSARDPGAEYAPLHF.

This clonotype was picked up many times. The V and J genes are TRBV7-2 and TRBJ2-7, with D hard to call. Germline CDR1 reads SGHTA; CDR2 reads FQGNSA. This CDR3 has 12 amino acids. V lost 5 bases and J lost 3, with 8 bases in between. CDR3 coding DNA: TGTGCCAGCAGCCTTGGTTACTACGAGCAGTACTTC. This sequence encodes CASSLGYYEQYF.

The rearrangement uses TRBV9 and TRBJ2-1, with 8 bases identical to TRBD2. The J segment lost 2 bases and the V segment lost 0 bases, leaving 4 bases of the junction unmatched. Germline V gene sequence: CDR1 SGDLS, CDR2 YYNGEE. This CDR3 has 16 amino acids. The CDR3 spells CASSVVVSGAYNEQFF. The CDR3 bases are TGTGCCAGCAGCGTAGTGGTTAGCGGGGCCTACAATGAGCAGTTCTTC.

The gene calls are TRBV3-1 and TRBJ2-1; 13 bases align to TRBD2. The germline gives CDR1 LGHDT, CDR2 YNNKEL (reference sequence). Trimming cost V 5 bases and J 3 bases; bases outside gene matches: 10. This CDR3 has 18 amino acids. CDR3 in DNA: TGTGCCAGCAGCGGGTGGAGACTAGCGGGGGGCCGCTACAATGAGCAGTTCTTC. This sequence encodes CASSGWRLAGGRYNEQFF.

The V and J genes are TRBV7-2 and TRBJ2-3; 8 nucleotides agree with TRBD2. Trimming removed 5 bases from V and 7 bases from J; junction bases left unmatched: 11. The CDR3 runs 15 residues. The germline V gene has CDR1 SGHTA and CDR2 FQGNSA. The CDR3 sequence: CASSPLAGRAHTQYF. CDR3 DNA sequence: TGTGCCAGCAGCCCCCTAGCGGGTCGCGCCCATACGCAGTATTTT.

This clonotype was seen more than once but under ten times. The V call is TRBV29-1, the J call TRBJ2-1; TRBD2 matches 11 bases. The CDR3 loop spans 14 amino acids. V was pared by 6 bases and J by 5 bases, with 6 bases of the junction left unmatched. Per the germline V gene, CDR1 is SQVTM and CDR2 is ANQGSEA. CDR3 residues: CSVHLAGGHNEQFF. CDR3 DNA: TGCAGCGTCCATCTAGCGGGGGGACACAATGAGCAGTTCTTC.

V and J are TRBV5-1 and TRBJ1-2; no clear D. V shed 0 bases and J shed 5 bases, with 11 bases lying between them. This CDR3 is 14 amino acids long. From germline, CDR1 is SGHRS and CDR2 YFSETQ. CDR3 DNA sequence: TGCGCCAGCAGCTTGGGGGCGGTGCCATATGGCTACACCTTC. Protein product: CASSLGAVPYGYTF.

The rearrangement uses TRBV12-3 or TRBV12-4 and TRBJ1-5; 7 bases align to TRBD1. The CDR3 consists of 14 residues. Trimming cost V 4 bases and J 7 bases; bases outside gene matches: 7. CDR3 sequence: CASSSRQGRQPQHF. The CDR3 DNA is TGTGCCAGCAGTTCGAGACAGGGACGACAGCCCCAGCATTTT.

The rearrangement joins TRBV4-1 to TRBJ1-2; D uncertain. The V and J ends lost 7 bases and 8 bases respectively, with 20 bases between them. The CDR3 is made up of 14 amino acids. CDR1 is MGHRA and CDR2 is YSYEKL in the germline V gene. CDR3: CASIMNQGFGGYTF. The CDR3 DNA reads as TGCGCCAGCATCATGAACCAAGGTTTCGGCGGCTACACCTTC.

Note on this clonotype: Being one base from a much bigger clone, this may be a read error. The V call is TRBV29-1, the J call TRBJ2-4, with D maybe TRBD2 (6 bases). The J call is uncertain, as TRBJ2-7 better fits the DNA end. This CDR3 spans 14 amino acids. Germline-derived CDR1 and CDR2 are SQVTM and ANQGSEA. This CDR3 is CSVDLGPGAYEQYF. CDR3 nucleotides: TGCAGCGTTGATTTAGGACCGGGGGCCTACGAGCAGTACTTC.

The chain links TRBV5-1 to TRBJ2-3, with 9 bases identical to TRBD2. V was pared by 4 bases and J by 1 base, with 7 bases of the junction left unmatched. The CDR3 runs to 16 residues. In germline, CDR1 is SGHRS, CDR2 YFSETQ. The CDR3 nucleotides are TGCGCCAGCAGCCAGAAACTAGCGGGCGGCACAGATACGCAGTATTTT. This codes for CASSQKLAGGTDTQYF.

This rearrangement joins TRBV20-1 to TRBJ1-5; a possible D gene is TRBD1 (5 bases). Between the trimmed V and J ends, which lost 1 base and 1 base, there was a span of 11 bases. Germline CDR1 and CDR2: DFQATT and SNEGSKA (reference sequence). The CDR3 is 15 residues long. CDR3 amino acids: CSARAQDRSNQPQHF. The CDR3 DNA is TGCAGTGCTAGAGCCCAAGACAGAAGCAATCAGCCCCAGCATTTT.

The chain couples TRBV7-2 to TRBJ1-1; a weak D match, TRBD1 (5 bases). Trimming left V 0 bases short and J 6 bases short, with 11 bases between. Germline-derived CDR1 and CDR2 are SGHTA and FQGNSA. The CDR3 spans 14 residues. CDR3 loop: CASSLAPGGPEAFF. CDR3 nucleotides: TGTGCCAGCAGCTTAGCCCCGGGGGGTCCTGAAGCTTTCTTT.

This clonotype was detected a few times. The rearrangement joins TRBV2 to TRBJ1-6; the D is unclear. Per germline, CDR1 SNHLY and CDR2 FYNNEI. The CDR3 length is 13 residues. V was pared by 8 bases and J by 7 bases, with 12 bases between. The CDR3 coding sequence is TGTGCCAGCCCCGAGGGAGTCAATTCACCCCTCCACTTT. This codes for CASPEGVNSPLHF.